The 25 T cell receptor beta chains in this list originate from one sample, sequenced in a study of response to subunit inactivated influenza vaccine. MiXCR was run by TCRdb on the RT-PCR reads, yielding one entry per CDR3 protein. The sample shows 500,000 or so distinct CDR3 sequences, about 10% of them seen only once. The input for sequencing was PBMCs from blood, taken 45 days after vaccination. Receptors were obtained from a man in his fifties or sixties who received an inactivated influenza vaccine.

This chain links TRBV20-1 with TRBJ2-1; 9 bases are shared with TRBD2. The CDR3 has 13 amino acids. In germline, CDR1 is DFQATT, CDR2 SNEGSKA (reference sequence). Germline trimming cut 6 bases from V and 7 bases from J; bases unmatched to any gene: 7. In nucleotides, the CDR3 is TGCAGTGCGCTAGCGGGGCTCGTGAATGAGCAGTTCTTC. Translated: CSALAGLVNEQFF.

CDR3 amino acids: CASSPQASVQETQYF. The CDR3, as DNA: TGTGCCAGCAGCCCCCAAGCCTCGGTCCAAGAGACCCAGTACTTC. The V call is TRBV7-2, the J call TRBJ2-5; D uncertain. The V and J ends lost 5 bases and 1 base respectively, with 14 bases between them. The length of the CDR3 is 15 residues. Germline assignment: CDR1 SGHTA and CDR2 FQGNSA.

This clonotype was counted many times. This chain joins TRBV12-3 or TRBV12-4 and TRBJ1-4; possible D gene TRBD1, 5 bases. This CDR3 is 14 amino acids long. Trimming took off 6 bases at V and 8 bases at J, with 16 bases between the two ends. In DNA, the CDR3 is TGTGCCAGCAGGGGGGACCTAACGGAGGAAAAACTGTTTTTT. Protein sequence: CASRGDLTEEKLFF.

V gene TRBV12-3 or TRBV12-4 combines with J gene TRBJ1-2; 8 positions match TRBD1. Trimming at V came to 7 bases and at J to 4 bases, leaving 5 bases not matched to a gene. CDR3 size: 13 residues. As DNA, the CDR3 is TGTGCCAGCAAACGGACAGGGAGCTATGGCTACACCTTC. As protein: CASKRTGSYGYTF.

This clonotype has more than one count but fewer than ten. The chain joins TRBV7-2 to TRBJ1-6; TRBD1 aligns across 9 bases. Trimming took 2 bases from V and 6 from J; bases not matched to a gene: 5. The V gene's germline CDR1 is SGHTA and CDR2 FQGNSA. CDR3 length: 16 amino acids. CDR3 protein: CASSLKEGQGNSPLHF. The CDR3 DNA reads TGTGCCAGCAGCTTAAAGGAGGGACAGGGTAATTCACCCCTCCACTTT.

This clonotype showed up just a few times. The chain employs TRBV12-3 or TRBV12-4 and TRBJ2-7; D ambiguous. CDR3 size: 14 residues. Trimming stripped 6 bases from V and 1 base from J, with 13 bases between. The CDR3 DNA reads TGTGCCAGCAGGGTGTTAGGGAAATCCTACGAGCAGTACTTC. It is translated as CASRVLGKSYEQYF.

The chain links TRBV7-8 to TRBJ1-1; D is ambiguous. The CDR3 length is 13 residues. Trimming took 8 bases from V and 5 from J, leaving 15 bases between them. Germline values: CDR1 SGHVS, CDR2 FQNEAQ. In nucleotides, the CDR3 is TGTGCCAGCCTCGTGAGCTTTGAGACTGAAGCTTTCTTT. Amino acid sequence: CASLVSFETEAFF.

Ten or more counts support this clonotype. The J gene is TRBJ2-7, the V gene TRBV27; weak D call: TRBD2 (7 bases). Trimming pared 6 bases from V and 3 bases from J, leaving 18 bases between. CDR1 is MNHEY, CDR2 SMNVEV, per germline (reference sequence). This CDR3 spans 15 amino acids. For the CDR3, the DNA is TGTGCCAGCAGCCTGCAGAGGGGAGGGGGCTACGAGCAGTACTTC. Protein: CASSLQRGGGYEQYF.

As to this clonotype: Sequence at one end of the junction differs from germline and may be a read error. The chain joins TRBV19 to TRBJ2-6; 10 bases line up with TRBD1. The germline V gene has CDR1 LNHDA and CDR2 SQIVND (reference sequence). This CDR3 is built from 17 residues. CDR3 sequence reads: CASSRDRGFSVANVLTF. CDR3 DNA sequence: TGTGCCAGTAGTAGGGACAGGGGCTTCTCTGTGGCCAACGTCCTGACTTTC.

This clonotype appeared a few times. J is TRBJ2-5 and V is TRBV6-2 or TRBV6-3; tentative D call: TRBD1 (5 bases). Looked up from germline, CDR1 is MNHEY and CDR2 is SVGEGT. V lost 7 bases and J 4 bases, leaving 16 bases between the germline ends. CDR3 length equals 14 residues. The CDR3, as DNA: TGTGCCAGCAACCGGCAGGGTATGACAGAGACCCAGTACTTC. This encodes CASNRQGMTETQYF.

This clonotype turned up a few times. The gene calls are TRBV20-1 and TRBJ2-5; 11 bases line up with TRBD1. Germline V gives CDR1 DFQATT, CDR2 SNEGSKA (reference sequence). The CDR3 has 14 amino acids. J gave up 5 bases and V 6 bases, and 8 bases lay outside the gene matches. CDR3 DNA: TGCAGTGCGCTGGACAGGGGGCGCCGGGAGACCCAGTACTTC. This sequence encodes CSALDRGRRETQYF.

This clonotype has a handful of counts. The V gene is TRBV5-4, the J gene TRBJ2-1, with D perhaps matching TRBD1 (6 bases). V lost 3 bases and J lost 4, with 11 bases in between. Germline V gives CDR1 SGHNT, CDR2 YYREEE (reference sequence). The CDR3 is 14 amino acids. The CDR3 is CASSWGHGYNEQFF. CDR3 sequence (DNA): TGTGCCAGCAGCTGGGGACATGGATACAATGAGCAGTTCTTC.

This clonotype was recorded at least ten times. The chain combines TRBV12-3 or TRBV12-4 with TRBJ2-5; TRBD2 matches at 16 bases. The CDR3 spans 14 residues. The ends lost 5 bases at V and 13 bases at J; junction bases unmatched: 7. CDR3 sequence: CASSLGTSGGGLYF. DNA of the CDR3: TGTGCCAGCAGTCTCGGGACTAGCGGGGGGGGTCTGTACTTC.

This chain joins TRBV20-1 and TRBJ2-2; 10 positions match TRBD2. Germline CDR1 and CDR2: DFQATT and SNEGSKA (reference sequence). V shed 3 bases and J 0 bases; nucleotides not matched to a gene: 4. The CDR3 sequence is 16 residues long. CDR3 DNA sequence: TGCAGTGCTAGGGGGCTAGCGGGGGCGAACACCGGGGAGCTGTTTTTT. It translates to CSARGLAGANTGELFF.

This clonotype was detected ten times or more. The J gene is TRBJ2-7, the V gene TRBV11-2; no clear D. Trimming shortened V by 1 base and J by 2 bases, and 6 bases separated the two germline ends. The CDR3 totals 13 residues. Germline V gene sequence: CDR1 SGHAT, CDR2 FQNNGV. This CDR3 is CASSLGPPYEQYF. For the CDR3, the DNA is TGTGCCAGCAGCTTAGGTCCACCCTACGAGCAGTACTTC.

This clonotype has more than one count but fewer than ten. The V and J genes are TRBV27 and TRBJ2-3; TRBD2 matches at 10 bases. From germline, CDR1 is MNHEY and CDR2 SMNVEV (reference sequence). Germline trimming cut 6 bases from V and 0 bases from J; bases unmatched to any gene: 3. This CDR3 is 15 amino acids long. The CDR3, as DNA: TGTGCCAGCAGACCGGGACTAGCGAGCACAGATACGCAGTATTTT. Translation gives CASRPGLASTDTQYF.

In its sample, this clonotype was seen many times. The rearrangement uses TRBV4-1 and TRBJ2-3, with 9 bases identical to TRBD1. Per germline, CDR1 MGHRA and CDR2 YSYEKL. The V gene end was trimmed by 4 bases and the J gene end by 2 bases; junction bases not matched to a gene: 4. The CDR3 contains 15 residues. CDR3: CASSRIQGATDTQYF. The CDR3, as DNA: TGCGCCAGCAGCCGAATACAGGGGGCCACAGATACGCAGTATTTT.

This clonotype has just a few counts. The genes are TRBV27 and TRBJ2-7; D unresolved. Germline CDR1 reads MNHEY; CDR2 reads SMNVEV (reference sequence). There are 15 residues in the CDR3. V dropped 0 bases and J dropped 3 bases, with 12 bases sitting between them. CDR3 protein: CASSLSAALFYEQYF. DNA for the CDR3: TGTGCCAGCAGTTTATCGGCGGCCCTCTTCTACGAGCAGTACTTC.

Ten or more counts support this clonotype. The genes are TRBV15 and TRBJ1-4; no definite D call. Germline V CDR1 and CDR2: LNHNV, YYDKDF (reference sequence). This CDR3 region has 16 residues. V was trimmed by 0 bases and J by 3 bases, leaving 11 bases between them. CDR3 region: CATSRDRVGPNEKLFF. CDR3 nucleotide sequence: TGTGCCACCAGCAGAGATCGAGTCGGACCTAATGAAAAACTGTTTTTT. Together with reference TRBV15 and TRBJ1-4, the CDR3 gives the full variable domain: DAMVIQNPRYQVTQFGKPVTLSCSQTLNHNVMYWYQQKSSQAPKLLFHYYDKDFNNEADTPDNFQSRRPNTSFCFLDIRSPGLGDTAMYLCATSRDRVGPNEKLFFGSGTQLSVL.

This clonotype was picked up a small number of times. This sequence joins TRBV9 and TRBJ2-5, with 8 positions matching TRBD2. Germline-derived CDR1 and CDR2 are SGDLS and YYNGEE. V gave up 4 bases and J gave up 4 bases; unmatched junction bases: 6. The CDR3 sequence is 14 residues long. The CDR3: CASSFSGVRETQYF. The CDR3 DNA reads as TGTGCCAGCAGCTTTAGCGGGGTAAGAGAGACCCAGTACTTC.

About this clonotype itself: A much larger clone sits a single nucleotide away, making a read error possible. The chain joins TRBV7-3 to TRBJ2-3, with a tentative D call TRBD2 (6 bases). The CDR3 is 15 amino acids. Per the germline V gene, CDR1 is SGHTA and CDR2 is FQGTGA. V was trimmed by 5 bases and J by 1 base, leaving 13 bases between them. The CDR3 here is CASSMLARGTDTQYF. Here the CDR3 DNA reads TGTGCCAGCAGCATGCTAGCGCGAGGCACAGATACGCAGTATTTT.

The chain links TRBV20-1 to TRBJ1-1; 7 bases are shared with TRBD1. The CDR3 has 13 amino acids. Germline-derived CDR1 and CDR2 are DFQATT and SNEGSKA (reference sequence). Unmatched junction bases numbered 5, after V lost 6 bases and J lost 1 base. CDR3 region: CSAPGQKNTEAFF. The CDR3 nucleotides read TGCAGTGCCCCGGGACAGAAGAACACTGAAGCTTTCTTT.

This chain connects TRBV25-1 to TRBJ2-2, with no clear D. The CDR3 loop spans 16 amino acids. From germline, CDR1 is MGHDK and CDR2 SYGVNS. V lost 5 bases and J 5 bases, leaving 18 bases between the germline ends. CDR3 sequence (DNA): TGTGCCAGCAGTCCATTCGGCTGGGGAAGAACCGGGGAGCTGTTTTTT. Translating it yields CASSPFGWGRTGELFF.

The V and J genes are TRBV4-1 and TRBJ1-4, with D hard to call. Trimming stripped 2 bases from V and 8 bases from J, with 9 bases between. The CDR3 covers 13 residues. From germline, CDR1 is MGHRA and CDR2 YSYEKL. DNA of the CDR3: TGCGCCAGCAGCCAACTCACCTGGGAAAAACTGTTTTTT. Translated: CASSQLTWEKLFF.

The table lists this clonotype with a few counts. V and J are TRBV4-3 and TRBJ1-5; D possibly corresponds to TRBD1 (5 bases). The CDR3 is 16 amino acids. Germline CDR1 is LGHNA and CDR2 is YSLEER. The V gene lost 0 bases and the J gene lost 5 bases, with 14 bases spanning the gap. The CDR3 here is CASSQETGRGHQPQHF. CDR3 bases: TGCGCCAGCAGCCAAGAAACAGGTCGAGGACATCAGCCCCAGCATTTT.